This TCR beta chain was recovered during a study of blood T cell repertoires in COVID-19 (dated by TCRdb to 2020 to 2022). Some background on the complete study: Collaborator samples came from the United States, Italy and Spain and covered acute and convalescent phases of COVID-19. The material from the prospective study consisted of cDNA or gDNA derived from T cells, B-cell-depleted T cells, or PBMCs. Deeply sampled blood TCRbeta repertoires from subjects exposed to, actively infected with, or recovered from COVID-19 were included in the dataset. The repertoires were released in a freely available public database intended as a resource for research on the immune response to SARS-CoV-2. The samples were drawn from the first 160 participants of the ongoing ImmuneRACE study and from 1,254 subjects provided by 6 global collaborators. Nearly every sample came with metadata listing a de-identified subject ID, COVID-19 status, age in years and sex. Where HLA class I and class II types were available, the types were taken from metadata supplied by the sample provider, not from assay-based typing.

Beyond this particular receptor, the publication reports: How much clinical and demographic metadata was included differed by source and by participant, and the metadata was provided uncurated.

Relative to germline, V is missing 1 base and J is missing 2 bases, with 4 bases of the junction outside any gene match. The CDR3 sequence holds 15 residues, the cysteine and phenylalanine included. Only the CDR3 DNA is retained, 45 bases long and in frame from the first base. According to the germline V gene, CDR1 reads SGHTA and CDR2 reads FQGTGA. TCRbeta CDR3 regions were amplified from genomic DNA by means of the immunoSEQ Assay, a bias-controlled multiplex PCR. Per the source publication's procedure: The number of nucleated cells in each sample was estimated by amplification of reference gene primers within the assay. Sequence reads were collapsed and filtered to measure the absolute abundance of every unique TCRbeta CDR3 rearrangement. Productive Simpson clonality was computed per sample as the square root of Simpson's diversity index over productive rearrangements. This is the immuneACCESS table as TCRdb keeps it, with only in-frame sequences that have V and J called. A part of the clones is gone; compared with another copy, unresolved V genes explain less than half, and the rest is unexplained. The V and J calls and clone size were taken over from that table, and D and trimming were inferred from the DNA. The sample yields 350,000 or so clones; around 87% were counted once. About 7% of the sample comes from the top ten.

Details on this clone: What this receptor recognizes is not known. Base qualities are not provided; no much larger clone lies one nucleotide away.

Each collaborating institution followed its own protocols to collect whole blood in K2EDTA tubes. For TCRbeta analysis, collaborator samples were shipped as frozen whole blood, as isolated PBMCs, or as DNA extracted from either sample type. Specimen: peripheral blood. The sequence came from a man between 18 and 35 years old with active or convalescent COVID-19. The V gene is TRBV7-3 and the J gene is TRBJ2-7; TRBD1 aligns with 8 central bases. The DNA reads as follows: TGTGCCAGCAGCTTAAGGCAGGGGGCCACCTACGAGCAGTACTTC. Its protein reads: CASSLRQGATYEQYF.